This note documents a single TCR beta chain sequence. This clonotype was detected ten times or more. The target of this receptor is not known. Base quality data are lacking; no much larger clone is found one base away. These data belong to a study of prognosis after radiotherapy for stage I lung cancer (dated by TCRdb to about 2021). With regard to the full study: Roughly 20 stage I NSCLC patients were enrolled in Nanjing, China, between early 2018 and January 2019. Enrolled patients comprised 14 to 15 with newly diagnosed primary stage I lung tumors and 5 or 6 with oligometastatic NSCLC after surgical resection of the primary tumor. All patients were regarded as medically inoperable, because of comorbidities in 11 to 12 patients and refusal of surgery in roughly 7 patients. Ages in the cohort of 13 men and about 6 women ranged from roughly 50 to 95 years, with a median of 74. Squamous cell carcinoma histology was identified in seven patients, and adenocarcinoma histology was identified in twelve patients. Image-guided IMRT or VMAT was used to deliver SBRT in 3 to 5 fractions at a biologically effective dose of at least 100 Gy. No patient received concurrent therapy alongside SBRT. After SBRT, distant metastases developed in about 20% of the 19 patients at a median of 7 months, while the remaining 15 patients had no significant progression. The study profiled peripheral blood TCR beta repertoires from stage I NSCLC patients before and after stereotactic body radiotherapy and related them to distant failure. The study took one blood sample before SBRT and one after SBRT from each of 19 patients and sequenced all 38 samples.

CDR1 is given as SGHAT and CDR2 as FQNNGV, both from the germline V gene. V loses 4 bases at its end and J loses 5 bases; junction bases beyond the gene matches: 11. The cysteine opens and the phenylalanine closes a CDR3 of 15 amino acids. The kept DNA is CDR3 alone, 45 bases in frame from the first base. The TCR beta CDR3 region was amplified from genomic DNA by two rounds of multiplex PCR. In the first PCR round, primers specific to each TRBV and TRBJ gene were used, and the primer sequences were filed in Chinese patent CN105087789A. Universal primers were used in the second round of PCR. The Roche High Pure PCR Template Preparation Kit was used to extract genomic DNA from frozen PBMCs. Paired-end sequencing with 151 bp reads was performed on the libraries using an Illumina HiSeq 3000. In the paper's pipeline: Raw reads lacking the multiplex PCR primer sequences were removed with CutAdapt. PEAR was used to merge high-quality paired reads into contigs. MiXCR assigned TRB V, D and J gene segments to each contig by aligning to reference sequences. To remove sequencing errors, CDR3 sequences were clustered according to base quality and sequence similarity. Diversity was measured as Shannon entropy normalized by the natural log of productive TCR sequence number. Clonality was computed as one minus the ratio of Shannon entropy to the natural log of the number of unique clonotypes. The Youden index of ROC curves was used to select progression-free survival cut-offs for repertoire metrics, and analyses were performed in R 3.5.3. TCRdb handled the public reads itself, with Q25 trimming in fastp and clone calling in MiXCR, and kept productive beta chains. Entries are consolidated by CDR3 protein sequence, retaining the most common genes and DNA. TCRdb, not the original authors, processed these V and J calls. The sample table records more than 9,500 distinct CDR3 sequences; approximately 40% of these occur just once. The top ten constitute 53% of the sample.

All patients had node-negative disease on CT and PET/CT, and none had a history of other malignancies or prior chemotherapy or radiotherapy. Around 6 milliliters of peripheral venous blood were drawn into EDTA tubes at each of two time points. PBMCs were isolated by Ficoll-Paque Plus density-gradient centrifugation. Samples were stored at -80°C immediately after collection until analysis. Beyond this particular receptor, the publication reports: No adjustment for multiple comparisons was applied to any of the reported P values. Post-SBRT Shannon entropy and its change from baseline were lower in patients who developed distant metastases; baseline Shannon entropy was not associated with metastases. After SBRT, the number of unique TCR clones decreased (median around 10,000 before versus some 6,400 after; Wilcoxon paired P=0.011). The study was limited by its small cohort and short follow-up, and the findings require independent validation. TRBV and TRBJ usage frequencies reportedly varied with metastasis status, involving two V genes at baseline and about 10 V and two J genes after SBRT. Tumor specificity of expanded TCR clones was not determined.

The receptor comes from a donor of 50 years or more with non-small cell lung cancer. The chain is assembled from TRBV11-2 and TRBJ2-7; TRBD1 agrees with 7 junctional bases. The material was PBMCs, obtained before or after stereotactic body radiation therapy (not recorded which). CDR3 reads: CASSSRQGSGDEQYF. The nucleotides are TGTGCCAGCAGCTCAAGACAGGGTTCAGGGGACGAGCAGTACTTC.